A selection of T cell receptor beta chains follows, all from one sample in a study of blood T cell repertoires in COVID-19. This table comes from immunoSEQ multiplex PCR, and its TCRdb copy is limited to in-frame clones, with some not included. Found here are 95,000 to 110,000 clones, around 84% of them singletons; the top ten hold more than 10%. Sample: peripheral blood. The receptors shown here come from a human donor in a cohort sampled during active COVID-19. Each CDR3 is given with its conserved first and last residue. A D gene is named only where the DNA matches it firmly. Size is stated for part of the rows, as once, few or many counts, or as a class when the clone is expanded.

DNA	CDR3	J	size	D	V
TGTGCCAGCAGTGAAGGTATAGACTATGGCTACACCTTC	CASSEGIDYGYTF	TRBJ1-2	.	.	TRBV2
TGTGCCAGCAGTTTAGATAGGGGCAGCATGAACACTGAAGCTTTCTTT	CASSLDRGSMNTEAFF	TRBJ1-1	.	.	TRBV27
TGCGCCAGCAGCTTGGGACTCGATGCCTTGAACACCGGGGAGCTGTTTTTT	CASSLGLDALNTGELFF	TRBJ2-2	few	.	TRBV5-1
TGTGCCAGCAGCCAAGATACAGGGCGGATGCGAGGCTACACCTTC	CASSQDTGRMRGYTF	TRBJ1-2	.	.	TRBV3-1/TRBV3-2
TGTGCCAGCAGCCTACGTGCAGGACAGGGTGGGACCGGGGAGCTGTTTTTT	CASSLRAGQGGTGELFF	TRBJ2-2	.	TRBD1	TRBV5-6
TGTGCCAGCAGTAAAGGACAGCAACACTATGGCTACACCTTC	CASSKGQQHYGYTF	TRBJ1-2	.	.	TRBV6-2/TRBV6-3
TGTGCCAGCAGCTCAGGGCTAACTGAAGCTTTCTTT	CASSSGLTEAFF	TRBJ1-1	.	.	TRBV4-2
TGTGCCAGCAGCCAAGATGGGACTAGCGGGGGGGCCCACGAGACCCAGTACTTC	CASSQDGTSGGAHETQYF	TRBJ2-5	.	TRBD2	TRBV4-2
TGTGCCAGCAGCCTTACGGGACAGATGAACACTGAAGCTTTCTTT	CASSLTGQMNTEAFF	TRBJ1-1	.	TRBD1	TRBV2
TGTGCCAGCAGCTCATTGCAATGGGACAGATTCTTGGATGGCTACACCTTC	CASSSLQWDRFLDGYTF	TRBJ1-2	.	TRBD1	TRBV7-9
TGTGCCAGCAGTTTATTTCTAGCGGGGCGCTACGAGCAGTACTTC	CASSLFLAGRYEQYF	TRBJ2-7	.	TRBD2	TRBV28
TGTGCCAGCGCGGGACAGCTGAACACTGAAGCTTTCTTT	CASAGQLNTEAFF	TRBJ1-1	.	TRBD1	TRBV18
TGTGCCAGTAAGTTCAGGGCCGATTTGGTGAACACTGAAGCTTTCTTT	CASKFRADLVNTEAFF	TRBJ1-1	.	.	TRBV19
TGTGCCAGCAGCCTTAACGGGGGATGGGCTTTCTTT	CASSLNGGWAFF	TRBJ1-1	.	.	TRBV5-5
TGTGCCAGCTCACCGCGTGGGGCCGCAAATCAGCCCCAGCATTTT	CASSPRGAANQPQHF	TRBJ1-5	.	.	TRBV18